This TCR beta chain appears in the sequencing data of a study of OX40 agonist ivuxolimab in advanced cancers. A note on the overall study: Ivuxolimab, which targeted the costimulatory receptor OX40 (CD134), was an agonistic, fully human IgG2 monoclonal antibody. The dose-escalation cohort was roughly 83% male with a mean age of about 60 years, ranging from roughly 23 to 80. Three dose-escalation patients achieved partial responses, one with hepatocellular carcinoma and two with cutaneous melanoma. Patients were allowed to have had prior anti-PD-1, anti-PD-L1 or anti-CTLA-4 therapy, and approximately 37% of the dose-escalation patients had been treated with checkpoint inhibitors. Peripheral TCRbeta sequencing was intended to test whether TCR sequence diversity was altered and clonal T-cell expansion was caused by ivuxolimab. The monotherapy dose-escalation portion (N of about 57 patients) of the phase I ivuxolimab trial is reported in the paper. Among the 52 dose-escalation patients, approximately 20 had hepatocellular carcinoma, approximately 15 melanoma, 9 renal cell carcinoma and 9 head and neck cancer. Intravenous ivuxolimab was administered to patients every 2 weeks at six dose levels: 0.01, 0.1, 0.3, 1.5, 3 and 10 mg/kg.

Genomic DNA was isolated from the sorted cells so that the TCRbeta CDR3 region could be sequenced. The immunoSEQ Assay was used to sequence the TCRbeta CDR3 regions. The immuneACCESS repertoire file appears here via TCRdb, limited to in-frame rearrangements. These files lack a portion of the clones; in checked studies, under half of the deficit traces to unresolved V genes, and the cause of the others is not known. The sample has roughly 38,000 clones on record, 92% of them singletons. The ten most abundant clones make up about 20% of the sample. Overall study outcomes, separate from this receptor: On average, CD8+ T cells showed more expanded clones than CD4+ T cells after ivuxolimab. Which antigens the clonally expanded peripheral T cells were specific for was not determined. Low levels of normalized T-cell clonal expansion were also seen in some patients who did not respond. In partial responders in the 0.1-3.0 mg/kg groups, normalized peripheral clonal expansion was found to be among the lowest, especially among CD8+ T cells. At doses from 0.1 to 3.0 mg/kg, clonal expansion was seen in both CD4+ and CD8+ blood T cells between baseline and week 6.

A word on this clone: It has no known antigen specificity. Base qualities are not recorded, but no much larger clone differs from it by a single base.

From cysteine to phenylalanine, the CDR3 is 13 amino acids long. Just the 39-base CDR3 DNA is kept, in frame starting at base 1. The germline V gene sets CDR1 to MDHEN and CDR2 to SYDVKM. The V end loses 6 bases and the J end loses 4 bases, and a stretch of 13 bases separates them. The trial excluded patients who had a history of autoimmune disease or who were on systemic immunosuppression. Peripheral blood for TCR sequencing was collected from all dose cohorts at baseline, on cycle 4 day 1, and on cycle 7 day 1. The samples were taken from a phase I, first-in-human, multicenter, open-label dose-escalation trial of ivuxolimab. Adults with locally advanced or metastatic melanoma, renal cell, hepatocellular, or head and neck squamous cell carcinoma were enrolled in the trial. Before TCR sequencing, CD4+ T cells and CD8+ T cells were sorted from peripheral blood as separate populations.

The sequence is built from TRBV28 and TRBJ2-7; the D gene could be either TRBD1 or TRBD2, each agreeing at 5 bases. The input for sequencing was CD4+ or CD8+ T cells sorted from blood, taken in a trial of the OX40 agonist ivuxolimab. This clonotype was sampled from an adult with an advanced solid tumor such as melanoma, head and neck, liver or kidney cancer. The CDR3 region: CASRLQGVYEQYF. The DNA sequence is TGTGCCAGCAGACTCCAGGGAGTGTACGAGCAGTACTTC.